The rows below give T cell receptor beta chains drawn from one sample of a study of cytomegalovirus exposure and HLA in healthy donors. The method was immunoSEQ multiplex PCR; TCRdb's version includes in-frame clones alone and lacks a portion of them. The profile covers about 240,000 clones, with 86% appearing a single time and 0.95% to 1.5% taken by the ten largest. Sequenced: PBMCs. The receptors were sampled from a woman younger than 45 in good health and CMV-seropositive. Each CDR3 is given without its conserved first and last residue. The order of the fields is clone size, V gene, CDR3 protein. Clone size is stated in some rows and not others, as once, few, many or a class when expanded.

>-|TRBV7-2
ASSYSHTGLAGSGELF
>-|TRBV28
ASSQTTGNRYGYT
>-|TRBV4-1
ASSPPSDRSYNEQF
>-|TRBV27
ASRIDRNQPQH
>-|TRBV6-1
ASSDPSGRGETQY
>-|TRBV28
ASSLNYRGRNGYT
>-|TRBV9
ASSVGDRAFTDTQY
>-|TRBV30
AWSEFLAGVATGELF
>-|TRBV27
ASSFGLATDTQY
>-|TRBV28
ASSLSGVIPGNTIY
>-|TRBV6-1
ASSEFSGGRREQF
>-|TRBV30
AWSLTSGVYEQY
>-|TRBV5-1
ASSLAARVDGYT
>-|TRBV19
ASSQGGEAGYEQY
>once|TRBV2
ASSEENPAGAYEQY
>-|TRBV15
ATSRDLTGGNYGYT
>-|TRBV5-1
ASSRGNTEAF
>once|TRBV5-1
ASSLAGTGEDAC
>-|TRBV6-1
ATPRGAWSTEAF
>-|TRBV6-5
ASSLSNGASYEQY
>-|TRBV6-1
ASTETRSYEQY
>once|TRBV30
AWSGQLSYEQY
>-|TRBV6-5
ASSSRTSNEKLF
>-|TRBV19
ASSIRDENQPQH
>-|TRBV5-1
ASSLQSQTTDTQY
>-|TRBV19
ASTPAGGTEAF
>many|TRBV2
ARQGRSGANVLT
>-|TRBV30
AWSAGGLGQPQH
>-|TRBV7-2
ASSPDRASYGYT
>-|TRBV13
ASSQMETSGSVNEQF
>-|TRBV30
AWREVLAGVLNEQF
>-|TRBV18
ASSPPWGQGAGEQY
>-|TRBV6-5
ASSAGTTNTEAF
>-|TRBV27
ASRQTGGISGNYGYT
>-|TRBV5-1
ASSVGLAGGSTDTQY
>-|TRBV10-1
ASSTGLQSHTGELF
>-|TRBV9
ASSVGESLPRGYT
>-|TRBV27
ASSWLTSRDRSNEQF
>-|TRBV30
AWFPAGGQITGELF
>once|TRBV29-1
SVSGQGYEQY
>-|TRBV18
ASSPLVSTSGSYNEQF
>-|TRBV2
ASSEEGSVYEKLF
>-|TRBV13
ASSQGSYEQY
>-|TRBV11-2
ASSLGVGLEEQF